A single sample is the source of the 4 T cell receptor beta chains below, sequenced in a study of PD-1 blockade in mismatch repair-deficient tumors (dated by TCRdb to about 2017). The library was generated by the immunoSEQ multiplex PCR assay. Entries here come from immuneACCESS through TCRdb and include only in-frame sequences with V and J called. Some clones fail to appear in such tables; in the studies checked, an unresolved V gene covers under half of the shortfall, and the cause of the remainder is unknown. The sample data list around 68,000 clones, and about 72% of these were observed just once. The leading ten clones occupy about 5% of the sample. Here the sequenced sample was peripheral blood, taken 2 weeks after starting pembrolizumab. The source is an adult with mismatch repair-deficient cancer.

The table lists this clone with a few counts. The rearrangement joins TRBV18 to TRBJ1-2, with D perhaps TRBD1 (5 bases). The germline V gene has CDR1 KGHSH and CDR2 LQKENI. The V and J ends lost 4 bases and 8 bases respectively, with 23 bases between them. CDR3 length: 16 residues. This CDR3 reads CASSLNDQGSLGGYTF. For the CDR3, the DNA is TGTGCCAGCTCACTGAACGACCAGGGATCTCTTGGCGGCTACACCTTC.

The chain joins TRBV7-6 to TRBJ2-1; D not certain. The CDR3 totals 13 residues. Looked up from germline, CDR1 is SGHVS and CDR2 is FNYEAQ. V shed 2 bases and J shed 8 bases, with 10 bases lying between them. The CDR3 bases are TGTGCCAGCAGCTTAAATTGGGGTGATGAGCAGTTCTTC. This codes for CASSLNWGDEQFF.

J is TRBJ1-5 and V is TRBV6-1; D gene ambiguous. V dropped 6 bases and J dropped 0 bases, with 6 bases sitting between them. CDR3 length: 13 amino acids. Germline CDR1 reads MNHNS; CDR2 reads SASEGT. The CDR3 loop is CASRDYSNQPQHF. The CDR3 nucleotides read TGTGCCAGCAGAGATTATAGCAATCAGCCCCAGCATTTT.

J is TRBJ2-7 and V is TRBV7-9, with TRBD1 identical over 8 bases. J was trimmed by 4 bases and V by 2 bases; bases with no gene match: 4. Germline loops: CDR1 SEHNR, CDR2 FQNEAQ (reference sequence). The CDR3 spans 14 residues. The CDR3 nucleotides read TGTGCCAGCAGCTTAAACCAGGGGGCATACGAGCAGTACTTC. Its protein product is CASSLNQGAYEQYF.